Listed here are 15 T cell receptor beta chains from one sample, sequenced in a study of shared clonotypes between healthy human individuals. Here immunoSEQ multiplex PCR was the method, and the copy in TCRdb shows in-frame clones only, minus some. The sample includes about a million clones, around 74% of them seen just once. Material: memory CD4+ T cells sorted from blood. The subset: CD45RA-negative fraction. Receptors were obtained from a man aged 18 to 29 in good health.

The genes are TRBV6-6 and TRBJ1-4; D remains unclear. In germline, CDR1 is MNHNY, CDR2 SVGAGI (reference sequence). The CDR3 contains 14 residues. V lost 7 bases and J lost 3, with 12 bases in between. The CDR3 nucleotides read TGTGCCAGCACCCCGAGTCTGGCTAATGAAAAACTGTTTTTT. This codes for CASTPSLANEKLFF.

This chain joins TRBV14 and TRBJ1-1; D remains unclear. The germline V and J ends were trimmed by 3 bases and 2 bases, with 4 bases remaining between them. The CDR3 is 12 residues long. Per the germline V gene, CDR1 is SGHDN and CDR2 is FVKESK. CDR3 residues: CASSQLNTEAFF. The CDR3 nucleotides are TGTGCCAGCAGCCAGCTAAACACTGAAGCTTTCTTT.

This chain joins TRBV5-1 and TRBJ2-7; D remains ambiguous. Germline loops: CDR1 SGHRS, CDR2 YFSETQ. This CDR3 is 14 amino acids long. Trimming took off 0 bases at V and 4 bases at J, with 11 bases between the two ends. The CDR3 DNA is TGCGCCAGCAGCTTGGACAGCTTGAAGTACGAGCAGTACTTC. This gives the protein CASSLDSLKYEQYF. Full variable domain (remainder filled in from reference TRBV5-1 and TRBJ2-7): KAGVTQTPRYLIKTRGQQVTLSCSPISGHRSVSWYQQTPGQGLQFLFEYFSETQRNKGNFPGRFSGRQFSNSRSEMNVSTLELGDSALYLCASSLDSLKYEQYFGPGTRLTVT.

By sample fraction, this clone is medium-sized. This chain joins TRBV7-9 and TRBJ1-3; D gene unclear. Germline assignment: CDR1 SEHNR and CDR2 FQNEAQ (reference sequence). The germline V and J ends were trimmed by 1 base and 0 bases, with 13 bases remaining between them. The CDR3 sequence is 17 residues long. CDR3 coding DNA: TGTGCCAGCAGCTTAGAAGGTTTCAGACTCTCTGGAAACACCATATATTTT. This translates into CASSLEGFRLSGNTIYF.

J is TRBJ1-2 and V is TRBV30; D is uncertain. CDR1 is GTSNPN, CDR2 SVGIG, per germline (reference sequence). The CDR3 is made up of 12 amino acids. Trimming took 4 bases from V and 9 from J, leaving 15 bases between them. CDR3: CAWTPGSDRYTF. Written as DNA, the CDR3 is TGTGCCTGGACACCTGGGAGCGACCGCTACACCTTC.

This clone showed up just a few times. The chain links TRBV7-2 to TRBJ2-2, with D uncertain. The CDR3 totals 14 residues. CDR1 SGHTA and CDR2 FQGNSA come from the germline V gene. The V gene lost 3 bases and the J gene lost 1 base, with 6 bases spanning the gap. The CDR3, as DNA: TGTGCCAGCAGCTTCGATCAGAACACCGGGGAGCTGTTTTTT. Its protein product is CASSFDQNTGELFF.

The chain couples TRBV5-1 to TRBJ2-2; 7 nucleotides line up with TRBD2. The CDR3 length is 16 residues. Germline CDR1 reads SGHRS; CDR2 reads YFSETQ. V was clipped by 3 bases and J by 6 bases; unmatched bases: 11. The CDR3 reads CASSSVVAGEPGELFF. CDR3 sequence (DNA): TGCGCCAGCAGCTCTGTAGTGGCGGGGGAGCCCGGGGAGCTGTTTTTT.

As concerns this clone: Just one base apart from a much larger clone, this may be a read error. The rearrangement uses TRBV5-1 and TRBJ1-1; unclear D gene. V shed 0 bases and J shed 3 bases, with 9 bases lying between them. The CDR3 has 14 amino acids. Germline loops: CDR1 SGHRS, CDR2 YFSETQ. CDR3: CASSLALGYTEAFF. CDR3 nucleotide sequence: TGCGCCAGCAGCTTGGCCCTTGGGTACACTGAAGCTTTCTTT.

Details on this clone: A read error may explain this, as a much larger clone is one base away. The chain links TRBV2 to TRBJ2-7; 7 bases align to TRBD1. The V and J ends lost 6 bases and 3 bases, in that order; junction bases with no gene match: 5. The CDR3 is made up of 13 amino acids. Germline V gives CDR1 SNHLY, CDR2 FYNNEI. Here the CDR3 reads CASSLDRNYEQYF. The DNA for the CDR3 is TGTGCCAGCAGCTTGGACAGGAACTACGAGCAGTACTTC. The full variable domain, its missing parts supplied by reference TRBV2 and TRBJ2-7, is EPEVTQTPSHQVTQMGQEVILRCVPISNHLYFYWYRQILGQKVEFLVSFYNNEISEKSEIFDDQFSVERPDGSNFTLKIRSTKLEDSAMYFCASSLDRNYEQYFGPGTRLTVT.

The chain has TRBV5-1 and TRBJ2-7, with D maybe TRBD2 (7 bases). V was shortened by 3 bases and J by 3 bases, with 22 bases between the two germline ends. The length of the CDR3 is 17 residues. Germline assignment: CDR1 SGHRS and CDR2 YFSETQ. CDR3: CASSSPGGSGDGYEQYF. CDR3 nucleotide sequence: TGCGCCAGCAGCTCCCCGGGGGGTTCAGGGGATGGCTACGAGCAGTACTTC.

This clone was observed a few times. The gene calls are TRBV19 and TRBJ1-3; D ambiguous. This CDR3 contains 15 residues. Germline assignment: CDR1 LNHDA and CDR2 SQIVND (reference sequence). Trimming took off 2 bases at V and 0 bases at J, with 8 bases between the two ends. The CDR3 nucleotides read TGTGCCAGTAGTATACAGCCGGCCTCTGGAAACACCATATATTTT. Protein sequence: CASSIQPASGNTIYF.

The CDR3: CASSLEGTSGVTQYF. The CDR3 DNA is TGTGCCAGCAGCTTAGAAGGGACTAGCGGGGTGACCCAGTACTTC. The chain is built from TRBV7-2 and TRBJ2-5; TRBD2 agrees at 13 bases. The CDR3 contains 15 residues. Looked up from germline, CDR1 is SGHTA and CDR2 is FQGNSA. V lost 1 base to trimming and J lost 7 bases; unmatched junction nucleotides: 3.

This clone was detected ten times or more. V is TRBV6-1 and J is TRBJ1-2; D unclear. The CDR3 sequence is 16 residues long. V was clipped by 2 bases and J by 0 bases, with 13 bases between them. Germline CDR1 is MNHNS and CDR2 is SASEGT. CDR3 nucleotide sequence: TGTGCCAGCAGTGAATCGGAGGTTTTCACTAACTATGGCTACACCTTC. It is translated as CASSESEVFTNYGYTF.

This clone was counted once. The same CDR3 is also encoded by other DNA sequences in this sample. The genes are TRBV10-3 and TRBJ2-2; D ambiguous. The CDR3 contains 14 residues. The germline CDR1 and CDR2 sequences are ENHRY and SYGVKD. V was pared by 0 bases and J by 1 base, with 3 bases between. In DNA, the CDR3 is TGTGCCATCAGTGAGTCAAGGAACACCGGGGAGCTGTTTTTT. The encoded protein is CAISESRNTGELFF.

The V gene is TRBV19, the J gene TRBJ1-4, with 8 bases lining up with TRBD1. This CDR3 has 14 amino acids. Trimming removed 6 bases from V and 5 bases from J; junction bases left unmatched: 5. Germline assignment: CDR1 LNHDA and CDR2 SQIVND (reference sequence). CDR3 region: CASRDRETNEKLFF. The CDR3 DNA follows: TGTGCCAGTAGGGACAGGGAAACGAATGAAAAACTGTTTTTT. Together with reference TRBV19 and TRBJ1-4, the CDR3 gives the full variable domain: DGGITQSPKYLFRKEGQNVTLSCEQNLNHDAMYWYRQDPGQGLRLIYYSQIVNDFQKGDIAEGYSVSREKKESFPLTVTSAQKNPTAFYLCASRDRETNEKLFFGSGTQLSVL.